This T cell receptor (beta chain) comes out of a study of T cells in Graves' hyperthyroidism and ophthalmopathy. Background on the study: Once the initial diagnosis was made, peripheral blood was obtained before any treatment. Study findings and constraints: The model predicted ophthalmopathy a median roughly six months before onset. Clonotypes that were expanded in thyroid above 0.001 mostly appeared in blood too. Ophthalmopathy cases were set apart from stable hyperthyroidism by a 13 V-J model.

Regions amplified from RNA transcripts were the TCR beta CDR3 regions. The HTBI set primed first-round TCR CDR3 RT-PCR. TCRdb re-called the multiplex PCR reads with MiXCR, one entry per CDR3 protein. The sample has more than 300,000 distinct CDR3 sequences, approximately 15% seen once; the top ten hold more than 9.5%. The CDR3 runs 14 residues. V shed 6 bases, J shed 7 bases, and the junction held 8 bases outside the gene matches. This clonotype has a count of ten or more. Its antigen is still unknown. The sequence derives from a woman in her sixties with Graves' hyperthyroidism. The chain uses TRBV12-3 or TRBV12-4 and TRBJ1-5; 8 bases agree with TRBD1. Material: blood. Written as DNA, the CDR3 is TGTGCCAGCAGGATAGGACAGGGCGGGCAGCCCCAGCATTTT. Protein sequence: CASRIGQGGQPQHF.